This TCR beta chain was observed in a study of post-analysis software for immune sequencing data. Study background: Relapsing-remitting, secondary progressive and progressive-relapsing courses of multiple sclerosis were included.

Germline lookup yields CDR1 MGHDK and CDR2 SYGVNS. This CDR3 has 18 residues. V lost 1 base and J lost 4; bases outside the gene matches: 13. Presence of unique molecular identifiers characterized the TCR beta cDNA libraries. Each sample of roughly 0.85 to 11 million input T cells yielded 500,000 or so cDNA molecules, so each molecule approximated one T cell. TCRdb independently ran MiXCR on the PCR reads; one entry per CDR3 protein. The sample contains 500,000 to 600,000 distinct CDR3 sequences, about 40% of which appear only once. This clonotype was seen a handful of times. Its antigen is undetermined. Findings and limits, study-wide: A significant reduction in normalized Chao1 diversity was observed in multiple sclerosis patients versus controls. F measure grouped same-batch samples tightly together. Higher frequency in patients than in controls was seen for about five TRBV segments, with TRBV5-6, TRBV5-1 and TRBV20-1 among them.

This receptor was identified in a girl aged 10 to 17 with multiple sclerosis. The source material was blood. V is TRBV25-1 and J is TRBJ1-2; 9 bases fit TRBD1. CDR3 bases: TGTGCCAGCAGTGAATGGGAGGAAGGGACAGGGCTACTCTATGGCTACACCTTC. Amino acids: CASSEWEEGTGLLYGYTF.